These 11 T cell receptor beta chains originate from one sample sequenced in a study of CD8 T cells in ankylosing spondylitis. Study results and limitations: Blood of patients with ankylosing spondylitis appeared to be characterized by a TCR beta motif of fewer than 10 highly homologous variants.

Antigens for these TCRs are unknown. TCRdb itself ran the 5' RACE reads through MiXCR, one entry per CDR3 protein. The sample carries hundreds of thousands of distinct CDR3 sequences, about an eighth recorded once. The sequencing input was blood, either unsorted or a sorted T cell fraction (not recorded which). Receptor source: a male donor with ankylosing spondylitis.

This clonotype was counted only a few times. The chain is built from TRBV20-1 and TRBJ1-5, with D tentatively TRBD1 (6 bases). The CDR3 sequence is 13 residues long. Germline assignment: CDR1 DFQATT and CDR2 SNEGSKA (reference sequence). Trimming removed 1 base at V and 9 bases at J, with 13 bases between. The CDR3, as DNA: TGCAGTGCTAGAGGCGGACAGCCTCGGCCCCAGCATTTT. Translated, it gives CSARGGQPRPQHF.

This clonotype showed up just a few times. The CDR3 protein is CSAISGQGGKETQYF. CDR3 DNA: TGCAGTGCTATCTCCGGACAGGGCGGAAAAGAGACCCAGTACTTC. V gene TRBV20-1 combines with J gene TRBJ2-5, with 8 nucleotides matching TRBD1. The CDR3 contains 15 residues. Germline CDR1 DFQATT, CDR2 SNEGSKA (reference sequence). The junction had 10 bases not matched to a gene; V was cut back by 4 bases and J by 3 bases.

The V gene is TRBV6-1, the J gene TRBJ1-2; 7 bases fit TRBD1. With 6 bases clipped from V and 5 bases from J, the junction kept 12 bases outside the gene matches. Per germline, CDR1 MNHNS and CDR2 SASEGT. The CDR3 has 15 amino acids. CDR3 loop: CASRSSGTEIYGYTF. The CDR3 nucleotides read TGTGCCAGCAGATCTTCCGGGACAGAGATTTATGGCTACACCTTC.

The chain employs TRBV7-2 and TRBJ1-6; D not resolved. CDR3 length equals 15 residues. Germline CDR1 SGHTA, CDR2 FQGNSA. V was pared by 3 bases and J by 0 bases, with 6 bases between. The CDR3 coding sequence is TGTGCCAGCAGCTTCAAGGGCTCCTATAATTCACCCCTCCACTTT. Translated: CASSFKGSYNSPLHF.

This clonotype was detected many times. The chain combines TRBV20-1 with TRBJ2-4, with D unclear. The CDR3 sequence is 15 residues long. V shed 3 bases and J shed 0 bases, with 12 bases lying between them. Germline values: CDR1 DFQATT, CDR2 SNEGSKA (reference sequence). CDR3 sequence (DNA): TGCAGTGCTAGTCATCCTTCTAAAGCCAAAAACATTCAGTACTTC. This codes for CSASHPSKAKNIQYF.

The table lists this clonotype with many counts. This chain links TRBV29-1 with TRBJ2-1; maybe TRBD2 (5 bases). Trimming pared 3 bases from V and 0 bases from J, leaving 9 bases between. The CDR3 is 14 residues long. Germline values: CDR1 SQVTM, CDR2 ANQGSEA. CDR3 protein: CSVDGEFSYNEQFF. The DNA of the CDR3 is TGCAGCGTTGATGGGGAGTTCTCCTACAATGAGCAGTTCTTC.

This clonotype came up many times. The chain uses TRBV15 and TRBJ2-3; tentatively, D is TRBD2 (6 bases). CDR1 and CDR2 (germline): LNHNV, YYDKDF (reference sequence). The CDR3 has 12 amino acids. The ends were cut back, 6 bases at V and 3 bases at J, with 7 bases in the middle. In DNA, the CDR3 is TGTGCCACCAGTGGGAGGACAGATACGCAGTATTTT. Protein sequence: CATSGRTDTQYF.

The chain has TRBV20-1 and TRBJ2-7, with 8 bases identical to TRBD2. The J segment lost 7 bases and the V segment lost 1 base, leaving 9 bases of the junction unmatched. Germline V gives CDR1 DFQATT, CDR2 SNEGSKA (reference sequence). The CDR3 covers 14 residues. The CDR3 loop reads CSARAGTRGWEQYF. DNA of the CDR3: TGCAGTGCTAGAGCCGGGACTAGGGGATGGGAGCAGTACTTC.

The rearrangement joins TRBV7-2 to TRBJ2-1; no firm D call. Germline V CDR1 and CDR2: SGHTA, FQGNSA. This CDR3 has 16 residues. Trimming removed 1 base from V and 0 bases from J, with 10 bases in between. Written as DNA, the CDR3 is TGTGCCAGCAGCTTAGAAGGGCTTTACTCCTACAATGAGCAGTTCTTC. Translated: CASSLEGLYSYNEQFF.

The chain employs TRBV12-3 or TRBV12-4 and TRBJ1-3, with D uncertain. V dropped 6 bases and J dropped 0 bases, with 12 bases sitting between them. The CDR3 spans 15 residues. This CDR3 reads CASRRPAISGNTIYF. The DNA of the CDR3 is TGTGCCAGCAGACGACCAGCAATCTCTGGAAACACCATATATTTT.

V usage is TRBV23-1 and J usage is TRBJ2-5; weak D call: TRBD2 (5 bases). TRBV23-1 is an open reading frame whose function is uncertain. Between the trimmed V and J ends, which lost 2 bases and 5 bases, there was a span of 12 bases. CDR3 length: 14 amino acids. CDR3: CASSQGLSGETQYF. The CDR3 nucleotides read TGCGCCAGCAGTCAAGGACTCTCTGGGGAGACCCAGTACTTC.